The clone carrying this TCR beta chain was counted a few times. The target antigen is unknown. This record belongs to a study of spatial heterogeneity in lung cancer. Findings and caveats of the study: At tumor resection, ubiquitous expanded TCRs were detected in blood more often than later.

Time point in this sample: sample taken at primary tumor resection. A total of around 67 untreated early-stage non-small cell lung cancer patients served as donors. Unsorted samples of tumor, nontumor lung or frozen PBMC had their whole RNA sequenced. A unique molecular identifier was attached to every TCR cDNA molecule. TCRdb used MiXCR to reprocess the 5' RACE reads, holding one entry per CDR3 protein. The sample shows about 38,000 distinct CDR3 sequences, 5.2% of them seen only once. Trimming pared 0 bases from V and 8 bases from J, leaving 11 bases between. This CDR3 is built from 13 residues. Germline CDR1 SGDLS, CDR2 YYNGEE.

The clonotype originates from a female donor with early-stage non-small cell lung cancer. Sequenced material: PBMCs, taken at surgery. The genes are TRBV9 and TRBJ1-2; D uncertain. DNA for the CDR3: TGTGCCAGCAGCGTAGGGTCGTCGGAAGGCTACACCTTC. Translating it yields CASSVGSSEGYTF.